This passage covers 5 T cell receptor beta chains from one sample sequenced in a study of identical twins. TCRdb passed the 5' RACE reads through MiXCR, listing each CDR3 protein once. This sample has 400,000 to 650,000 distinct CDR3 sequences; around 20% occur once, and the top ten carry approximately 0.95%. These data are also associated with another study on T cells expressing NK-cell markers.

What was sequenced was CD4+ T cells sorted from blood. The receptors were gathered from a woman between 18 and 29 years old in good health.

The chain recombines TRBV9 with TRBJ2-2; tentative D call: TRBD1 (5 bases). Between the trimmed V and J ends, which lost 1 base and 3 bases, there was a span of 13 bases. This CDR3 spans 16 amino acids. CDR1 is SGDLS and CDR2 is YYNGEE in the germline V gene. CDR3 DNA: TGTGCCAGCAGCGTATTAGGCAGGGCCCACACCGGGGAGCTGTTTTTT. Translated, it gives CASSVLGRAHTGELFF. Looking up the rest from reference TRBV9 and TRBJ2-2 gives the full variable domain: DSGVTQTPKHLITATGQRVTLRCSPRSGDLSVYWYQQSLDQGLQFLIQYYNGEERAKGNILERFSAQQFPDLHSELNLSSLELGDSALYFCASSVLGRAHTGELFFGEGSRLTVL.

V is TRBV20-1 and J is TRBJ2-1, with 10 bases fitting TRBD1. The CDR3 contains 14 residues. J lost 7 bases, V lost 4 bases, and 7 bases had no gene match. Germline assignment: CDR1 DFQATT and CDR2 SNEGSKA (reference sequence). The CDR3 DNA reads as TGCAGTGCTAAGCTTGACAGGGGGCTGAATGAGCAGTTCTTC. Amino acids: CSAKLDRGLNEQFF.

A word on this clonotype: Its ends do not fully match the called genes, so a read error is possible. The chain joins TRBV15 to TRBJ2-1; D remains ambiguous. The CDR3 extends over 12 amino acids. Germline-derived CDR1 and CDR2 are LNHNV and YYDKDF (reference sequence). CDR3 in amino acids: CATSRDVGLGMF. The CDR3 bases are TGTGCCACCAGCAGAGACGTAGGCTTGGGAATGTTC.

This clonotype was seen ten or more times. V is TRBV5-1 and J is TRBJ2-2, with a possible D match to TRBD2 (5 bases). This CDR3 is 16 amino acids long. V was clipped by 4 bases and J by 0 bases, with 13 bases between them. Germline V gene data show CDR1 as SGHRS and CDR2 as YFSETQ. The chain's CDR3 is CASSRAEVSNTGELFF. The CDR3 nucleotides read TGCGCCAGCAGCAGGGCGGAGGTGTCGAACACCGGGGAGCTGTTTTTT.

This clonotype has a handful of counts. The chain carries TRBV6-2 or TRBV6-3 and TRBJ2-1; D might be TRBD1 or TRBD2, each matching 5 bases. Germline V gene sequence: CDR1 MNHEY, CDR2 SVGEGT. Trimming pared 7 bases from V and 6 bases from J, leaving 22 bases between. The CDR3 has 16 amino acids. CDR3: CASTISIAYGGNEQFF. The CDR3 bases are TGTGCCAGCACCATAAGCATAGCCTATGGGGGCAATGAGCAGTTCTTC.